One T cell receptor (beta chain) is described in this entry. Its antigen is unknown. The data were produced by immunoSEQ multiplex PCR, yet TCRdb's version contains in-frame clones alone and is incomplete. In the table there are 85,000 to 120,000 clones, 88% of which are singletons. This sample stems from a study of cytomegalovirus exposure and HLA in healthy donors. The study's findings and limits: Over 150 TCR beta chains were listed as cytomegalovirus-associated. Per published reports, the classifier diagnosed cytomegalovirus status with high specificity and sensitivity.

Germline V lookup: CDR1 SGHVS, CDR2 FQNEAQ. J was trimmed by 7 bases and V by 5 bases; bases with no gene match: 7. The CDR3 runs to 14 residues. Sample: PBMCs. This rearrangement joins TRBV7-8 to TRBJ1-5, with TRBD1 matching 8 bases. The receptor was derived from a young woman in good health and CMV-seropositive. Written as DNA, the CDR3 is TGTGCCAGCAGCCCCAGGGGGCTTATGCAGCCCCAGCATTTT. Amino acid sequence: CASSPRGLMQPQHF.